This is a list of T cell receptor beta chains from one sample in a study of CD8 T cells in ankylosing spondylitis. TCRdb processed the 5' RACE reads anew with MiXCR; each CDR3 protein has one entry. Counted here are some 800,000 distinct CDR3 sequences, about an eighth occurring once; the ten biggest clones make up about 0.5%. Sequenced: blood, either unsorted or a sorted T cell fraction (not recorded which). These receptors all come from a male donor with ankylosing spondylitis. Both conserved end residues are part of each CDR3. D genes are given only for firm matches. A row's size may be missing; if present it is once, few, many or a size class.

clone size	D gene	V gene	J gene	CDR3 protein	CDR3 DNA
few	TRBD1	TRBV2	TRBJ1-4	CASSRYRGRGENEKLFF	TGTGCCAGCAGCCGATACAGGGGGCGAGGTGAAAATGAAAAACTGTTTTTT
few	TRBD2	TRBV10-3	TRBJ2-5	CAISRGTSGIGGETQYF	TGTGCCATCAGCCGGGGGACTAGCGGGATAGGGGGCGAGACCCAGTACTTC
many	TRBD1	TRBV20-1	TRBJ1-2	CSARPGTGAYGYTF	TGCAGTGCCCGTCCCGGGACAGGGGCCTATGGCTACACCTTC
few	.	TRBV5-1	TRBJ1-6	CASSLFSENSPLHF	TGCGCCAGCAGCTTGTTTTCAGAGAATTCACCCCTCCACTTT
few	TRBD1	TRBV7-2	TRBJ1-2	CASSLGQGVVNYGYTF	TGTGCCAGCAGCTTGGGACAGGGAGTCGTTAACTATGGCTACACCTTC
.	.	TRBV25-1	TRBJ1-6	CASSEFQGIESLHF	TGTGCCAGCAGTGAATTTCAGGGAATTGAATCCCTCCACTTT
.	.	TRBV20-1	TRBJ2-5	CSATQGLETQYF	TGCAGTGCTACCCAGGGGCTGGAGACCCAGTACTTC
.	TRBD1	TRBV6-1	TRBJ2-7	CASRTGYSKGDEQYF	TGTGCCAGCAGGACAGGGTACAGTAAGGGGGACGAGCAGTACTTC
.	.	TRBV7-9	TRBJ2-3	CASSLDPNPDTQYF	TGTGCCAGCAGCTTAGATCCGAACCCAGATACGCAGTATTTT
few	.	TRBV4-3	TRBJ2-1	CASSQDPPSFSYNEQFF	TGCGCCAGCAGCCAAGATCCCCCTAGCTTTTCCTACAATGAGCAGTTCTTC
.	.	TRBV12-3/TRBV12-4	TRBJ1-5	CASSLFGRVVPQHF	TGTGCCAGCAGTTTATTCGGCCGGGTGGTGCCCCAGCATTTT
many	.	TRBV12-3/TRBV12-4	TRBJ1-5	CASSFWGARNQPQHF	TGTGCCAGCAGTTTCTGGGGGGCCCGCAATCAGCCCCAGCATTTT
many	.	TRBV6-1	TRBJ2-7	CASSRSGRSSYEQYF	TGTGCCAGCAGCCGCTCGGGTAGGAGCTCCTACGAGCAGTACTTC
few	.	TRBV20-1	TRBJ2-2	CSARDGGRGGYPGELFF	TGCAGTGCTAGAGATGGGGGCAGGGGAGGTTACCCCGGGGAGCTGTTTTTT
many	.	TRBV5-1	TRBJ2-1	CASSLVSSSEQFF	TGCGCCAGCAGCTTGGTGTCCTCCAGTGAGCAGTTCTTC
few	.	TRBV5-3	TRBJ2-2	CARSNRQTGELFF	TGTGCCAGAAGTAACCGGCAAACCGGGGAGCTGTTTTTT
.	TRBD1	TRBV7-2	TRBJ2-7	CASSPRTGTAYEQYF	TGTGCCAGCAGCCCAAGGACAGGGACCGCCTACGAGCAGTACTTC
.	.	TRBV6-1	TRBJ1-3	CASSPRISGNTIYF	TGTGCCAGCAGCCCACGAATAAGCGGAAACACCATATATTTT
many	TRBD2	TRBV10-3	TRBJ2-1	CAITGTSGSTYNEQFF	TGTGCCATCACCGGGACTAGCGGGAGTACCTACAATGAGCAGTTCTTC
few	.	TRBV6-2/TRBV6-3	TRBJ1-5	CASSYSKGWSNQPQHF	TGTGCCAGCAGTTACTCGAAAGGGTGGAGCAATCAGCCCCAGCATTTT
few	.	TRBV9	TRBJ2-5	CASSVDSQETQYF	TGTGCCAGCAGCGTAGACAGCCAAGAGACCCAGTACTTC
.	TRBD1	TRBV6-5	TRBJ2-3	CASRYRGPSTDTQYF	TGTGCCAGCAGGTACAGGGGTCCTAGCACAGATACGCAGTATTTT